The 31 T cell receptor beta chains reported below all come from one sample, sequenced in a study of response to subunit inactivated influenza vaccine. TCRdb fed the RT-PCR reads into MiXCR, producing one record per CDR3 protein. The table shows 550,000 to 600,000 distinct CDR3 sequences, with about 12% occurring only once. The sample was PBMCs from blood, taken on the day of vaccination. The source of these receptors is a man aged 45 to 65 who received an inactivated influenza vaccine.

This clonotype was detected only a few times. The chain recombines TRBV7-9 with TRBJ2-7, with D perhaps matching TRBD2 (7 bases). This CDR3 is built from 16 residues. The germline V and J ends were trimmed by 5 bases and 5 bases, with 22 bases remaining between them. The germline gives CDR1 SEHNR, CDR2 FQNEAQ (reference sequence). The CDR3 nucleotides are TGTGCCAGCAGCACGCAAGGGGGGGGAATTCGAAACGAGCAGTACTTC. Translating it yields CASSTQGGGIRNEQYF.

V gene TRBV19 combines with J gene TRBJ1-1; D is unresolved. Germline CDR1 and CDR2: LNHDA and SQIVND (reference sequence). CDR3 size: 14 residues. Trimming cost V 6 bases and J 5 bases, with 16 bases left between them. CDR3 region: CASSPAVDVTEAFF. The CDR3 nucleotides are TGTGCCAGTAGCCCGGCAGTGGATGTGACTGAAGCTTTCTTT.

This clonotype was counted a few times. The chain carries TRBV5-5 and TRBJ2-1, with 9 bases aligning to TRBD1. V was pared by 3 bases and J by 7 bases, with 8 bases of the junction left unmatched. From germline, CDR1 is SGHKS and CDR2 YYEKEE (reference sequence). This CDR3 region has 15 residues. CDR3 nucleotides: TGTGCCAGCAGCTCACAGGGGGCCAGGATGAATGAGCAGTTCTTC. This codes for CASSSQGARMNEQFF.

This clonotype was detected a few times. The rearrangement links TRBV12-3 or TRBV12-4 to TRBJ2-7, with 8 bases lining up with TRBD1. The CDR3 spans 15 residues. V was clipped by 3 bases and J by 3 bases; unmatched bases: 7. CDR3 residues: CASSFSGQVGYEQYF. The CDR3 DNA follows: TGTGCCAGCAGTTTCTCGGGACAGGTGGGCTACGAGCAGTACTTC.

This clonotype turned up a few times. V gene TRBV2 combines with J gene TRBJ2-7; D gene unclear. Germline CDR1 reads SNHLY; CDR2 reads FYNNEI. CDR3 length: 13 amino acids. Trimming pared 7 bases from V and 5 bases from J, leaving 15 bases between. DNA for the CDR3: TGTGCCAGCAACTGGGTGAGGATACACGAGCAGTACTTC. Its protein product is CASNWVRIHEQYF.

This clonotype was observed at least ten times. The chain links TRBV6-1 to TRBJ1-1; TRBD1 aligns across 10 bases. The CDR3 loop spans 16 amino acids. Germline V gene data show CDR1 as MNHNS and CDR2 as SASEGT. The ends lost 6 bases at V and 4 bases at J; junction bases unmatched: 11. The CDR3 DNA reads TGTGCCAGCAGCCCCCCTCTAGGACAGGGGGGCACTGAAGCTTTCTTT. Its translation: CASSPPLGQGGTEAFF.

This clonotype was counted many times. This sequence joins TRBV6-5 and TRBJ2-3, with 7 bases fitting TRBD2. The germline gives CDR1 MNHEY, CDR2 SVGAGI. The junction had 8 bases not matched to a gene; V was cut back by 0 bases and J by 2 bases. There are 17 residues in the CDR3. CDR3 nucleotides: TGTGCCAGCAGTTACTCGGCTCCTGGGAGGGACACAGATACGCAGTATTTT. Its protein product is CASSYSAPGRDTDTQYF.

This clonotype was observed a few times. The chain employs TRBV6-2 or TRBV6-3 and TRBJ2-3; TRBD1 matches at 9 bases. In germline, CDR1 is MNHEY, CDR2 SVGEGT. Losses at the gene ends were 5 bases for V and 3 bases for J; bases not matched to a gene: 9. The CDR3 consists of 16 residues. CDR3 amino acids: CASSLPGQGVTDTQYF. The CDR3 DNA reads TGTGCCAGCAGTCTTCCGGGACAGGGCGTTACAGATACGCAGTATTTT.

For the CDR3, the DNA is TGTGCCAGCAGCAGACAGGGTAATTCACCCCTCCACTTT. It yields the protein CASSRQGNSPLHF. This chain uses TRBV7-9 with TRBJ1-6; 7 bases agree with TRBD1. The CDR3 runs to 13 residues. Germline CDR1 and CDR2: SEHNR and FQNEAQ (reference sequence). V trimming: 5 bases; J trimming: 6 bases; junction bases outside the gene matches: 1.

This clonotype was picked up a small number of times. Germline is not matched at one junction end, which may reflect a read error. The chain recombines TRBV5-1 with TRBJ2-7; TRBD1 matches 9 bases. Germline assignment: CDR1 SGHRS and CDR2 YFSETQ. CDR3 length equals 14 residues. The CDR3 sequence: CASSPRDRGYEQYF. CDR3 DNA: TGTGCCAGCTCACCACGAGACAGGGGGTACGAGCAGTACTTC. The whole variable domain, remainder taken from reference TRBV5-1 and TRBJ2-7, is KAGVTQTPRYLIKTRGQQVTLSCSPISGHRSVSWYQQTPGQGLQFLFEYFSETQRNKGNFPGRFSGRQFSNSRSEMNVSTLELGDSALYLCASSPRDRGYEQYFGPGTRLTVT.

The chain employs TRBV28 and TRBJ2-7, with 10 bases lining up with TRBD1. CDR3 length: 16 residues. The germline V gene has CDR1 MDHEN and CDR2 SYDVKM. V gave up 2 bases and J gave up 2 bases; unmatched junction bases: 6. The CDR3 here is CASSLEETGGPYEQYF. DNA of the CDR3: TGTGCCAGCAGTTTAGAGGAGACAGGGGGCCCCTACGAGCAGTACTTC.

The rearrangement links TRBV27 to TRBJ1-1; D perhaps matches TRBD1 (5 bases). The germline V gene encodes CDR1 MNHEY and CDR2 SMNVEV (reference sequence). The CDR3 contains 14 residues. The V and J ends lost 5 bases and 5 bases respectively, with 15 bases between them. The CDR3 here is CASSRPGGVTEAFF. DNA for the CDR3: TGTGCCAGCAGTAGGCCCGGGGGGGTGACTGAAGCTTTCTTT.

The CDR3, as DNA: TGTGCCTGGAGTCGGAATTTTGCGCCCGGGGGAAACATTCAGTACTTC. Translation: CAWSRNFAPGGNIQYF. The chain combines TRBV30 with TRBJ2-4; D is perhaps TRBD2 (6 bases). V was pared by 2 bases and J by 6 bases, with 20 bases between. Germline-derived CDR1 and CDR2 are GTSNPN and SVGIG (reference sequence). The CDR3 consists of 16 residues. Drawing the rest from reference TRBV30 and TRBJ2-4, the complete variable domain is SQTIHQWPATLVQPVGSPLSLECTVEGTSNPNLYWYRQAAGRGLQLLFYSVGIGQISSEVPQNLSASRPQDRQFILSSKKLLLSDSGFYLCAWSRNFAPGGNIQYFGAGTRLSVL.

The chain carries TRBV9 and TRBJ2-7; 7 nucleotides match TRBD2. This CDR3 has 15 residues. V lost 0 bases and J lost 2; bases outside the gene matches: 5. Germline V lookup: CDR1 SGDLS, CDR2 YYNGEE. The CDR3 coding sequence is TGTGCCAGCAGCGTAGGCAGCGGGGCAACCTACGAGCAGTACTTC. This encodes CASSVGSGATYEQYF.

This clonotype was recorded many times. This chain links TRBV4-1 with TRBJ2-1; TRBD2 agrees at 10 bases. This CDR3 region has 16 residues. Unmatched junction bases numbered 6, after V lost 4 bases and J lost 3 bases. Looked up from germline, CDR1 is MGHRA and CDR2 is YSYEKL. In DNA form, the CDR3 reads TGCGCCAGCAGCCCCCAAGCGGGGGGGGTCTACAATGAGCAGTTCTTC. Protein: CASSPQAGGVYNEQFF.

This chain uses TRBV6-2 or TRBV6-3 with TRBJ1-5, with 10 bases fitting TRBD1. With V trimmed by 4 bases and J by 4 bases, 10 bases remained unmatched. This CDR3 has 17 amino acids. CDR1 is MNHEY, CDR2 SVGEGT, per germline. The CDR3 region has the DNA TGTGCCAGCAGTTTCCTCCTCGGGACAGGGGTTAATCAGCCCCAGCATTTT. Translated, it gives CASSFLLGTGVNQPQHF.

This clonotype has just a few counts. The J gene is TRBJ2-1, the V gene TRBV11-2; 7 bases are a match to TRBD1. J was trimmed by 2 bases and V by 5 bases; bases with no gene match: 6. The CDR3 runs to 15 residues. Looked up from germline, CDR1 is SGHAT and CDR2 is FQNNGV. CDR3: CASSLPTGTYNEQFF. The CDR3 coding sequence is TGTGCCAGCAGCCTACCGACAGGGACCTACAATGAGCAGTTCTTC.

The chain uses TRBV20-1 and TRBJ2-1; 10 nucleotides align to TRBD2. With 8 bases clipped from V and 6 bases from J, the junction kept 16 bases outside the gene matches. The CDR3 loop spans 16 amino acids. Germline V lookup: CDR1 DFQATT, CDR2 SNEGSKA (reference sequence). CDR3 sequence reads: CSTPILAGGLGNEQFF. The CDR3 region has the DNA TGCAGTACCCCCATATTAGCGGGAGGCCTTGGCAATGAGCAGTTCTTC.

The CDR3 here is CASSVGDSSTDTQYF. Written as DNA, the CDR3 is TGCGCCAGCAGCGTCGGGGACAGCAGCACAGATACGCAGTATTTT. The chain combines TRBV5-1 with TRBJ2-3; 7 bases agree with TRBD1. CDR1 is SGHRS, CDR2 YFSETQ, per germline. V trimming: 4 bases; J trimming: 0 bases; junction bases outside the gene matches: 5. CDR3 length: 15 residues.

This clonotype was recorded at least ten times. The chain employs TRBV12-3 or TRBV12-4 and TRBJ2-2; D is ambiguous. CDR3 length: 13 residues. Trimming pared 5 bases from V and 6 bases from J, leaving 10 bases between. CDR3 in amino acids: CASSPGVAGELFF. CDR3 coding DNA: TGTGCCAGCAGTCCTGGGGTCGCCGGGGAGCTGTTTTTT.

Worth noting for this clonotype: Since a much larger clone is just one base distant, this may be a read error. The genes are TRBV20-1 and TRBJ2-1; 15 bases align to TRBD2. Germline values: CDR1 DFQATT, CDR2 SNEGSKA (reference sequence). This CDR3 contains 17 residues. The CDR3 sequence: CCARDLGLAGGPGEQFF. The CDR3 DNA follows: TGCTGTGCTAGAGATCTAGGACTAGCGGGAGGGCCTGGTGAGCAGTTCTTC.

This clonotype occurred a few times. CDR3 nucleotide sequence: TGCGCCAGCAGCTTAGGGAGGGTTGACAATGAGCAGTTCTTC. Amino acid sequence: CASSLGRVDNEQFF. This rearrangement joins TRBV5-1 to TRBJ2-1; 7 bases align to TRBD2. The CDR3 length is 14 residues. Germline V gene sequence: CDR1 SGHRS, CDR2 YFSETQ. The ends lost 2 bases at V and 5 bases at J; junction bases unmatched: 4.

This clonotype was observed a handful of times. V is TRBV30 and J is TRBJ1-1; D possibly corresponds to TRBD1 (5 bases). The CDR3 loop spans 12 amino acids. V was trimmed by 4 bases and J by 10 bases, leaving 16 bases between them. Germline CDR1 and CDR2: GTSNPN and SVGIG (reference sequence). CDR3 amino acids: CAWTPSWGGAFF. The CDR3 DNA reads TGTGCCTGGACACCTTCTTGGGGGGGAGCTTTCTTT.

V gene TRBV12-3 or TRBV12-4 combines with J gene TRBJ2-6; 8 nucleotides match TRBD1. Losses at the gene ends were 2 bases for V and 1 base for J; bases not matched to a gene: 4. CDR3 size: 17 residues. In nucleotides, the CDR3 is TGTGCCAGCAGTTTATGGACAGGGAGGTCTGGGGCCAACGTCCTGACTTTC. Translated: CASSLWTGRSGANVLTF.

This clonotype was counted many times. The V and J genes are TRBV5-1 and TRBJ2-3; D perhaps matches TRBD2 (6 bases). Germline CDR1 is SGHRS and CDR2 is YFSETQ. The CDR3 covers 14 residues. V was trimmed by 4 bases and J by 0 bases, leaving 9 bases between them. The CDR3 loop reads CASSISGSTDTQYF. DNA of the CDR3: TGCGCCAGCAGCATTAGCGGAAGCACAGATACGCAGTATTTT.

The chain uses TRBV5-5 and TRBJ2-1; 12 bases agree with TRBD1. The V gene end was trimmed by 0 bases and the J gene end by 6 bases; junction bases not matched to a gene: 10. Germline CDR1 SGHKS, CDR2 YYEKEE (reference sequence). The CDR3 runs to 18 residues. The CDR3 sequence: CASSLDGTGGPSINEQFF. The CDR3 DNA follows: TGTGCCAGCAGCTTGGATGGGACAGGGGGCCCTTCCATCAATGAGCAGTTCTTC.

This clonotype was recorded a few times. The J gene is TRBJ2-1, the V gene TRBV7-6; 10 positions match TRBD2. CDR1 SGHVS and CDR2 FNYEAQ come from the germline V gene. V shed 1 base and J 9 bases; nucleotides not matched to a gene: 12. There are 17 residues in the CDR3. CDR3 region: CASSLEAGGSLWIEQFF. The CDR3 DNA reads TGTGCCAGCAGCTTAGAAGCGGGAGGGTCGTTATGGATTGAGCAGTTCTTC.

The sample holds a few counts of this clonotype. V is TRBV11-1 and J is TRBJ2-3; TRBD2 is a possible D gene (5 bases). CDR3 length: 17 residues. Germline V gene lookup returns CDR1 SGHAT and CDR2 FQDESV (reference sequence). Trimming cost V 1 base and J 9 bases, with 23 bases left between them. CDR3 DNA sequence: TGTGCCAGCAGCTTAGATTTCAGGCAGCAAACGGGGTCAACGCAGTATTTT. Translating gives CASSLDFRQQTGSTQYF.

The CDR3 here is CASSLIFGETQYF. The CDR3 DNA reads as TGTGCCAGCAGCTTAATCTTTGGGGAGACCCAGTACTTC. The rearrangement uses TRBV7-2 and TRBJ2-5; D uncertain. The germline V gene has CDR1 SGHTA and CDR2 FQGNSA. The ends were cut back, 2 bases at V and 5 bases at J, with 9 bases in the middle. This CDR3 has 13 residues.

The J gene is TRBJ2-2, the V gene TRBV15, with TRBD1 matching 8 bases. The CDR3 is made up of 18 amino acids. The germline V gene encodes CDR1 LNHNV and CDR2 YYDKDF (reference sequence). J lost 4 bases, V lost 1 base, and 11 bases had no gene match. The CDR3 coding sequence is TGTGCCACCAGCAGAGGAAGAGGACAGGGCTGGGGCACCGGGGAGCTGTTTTTT. Protein sequence: CATSRGRGQGWGTGELFF.

The chain is built from TRBV6-2 or TRBV6-3 and TRBJ2-7, with TRBD1 identical over 8 bases. CDR3 length: 15 residues. In germline, CDR1 is MNHEY, CDR2 SVGEGT. V was clipped by 7 bases and J by 3 bases; unmatched bases: 11. Written as DNA, the CDR3 is TGTGCCAGCACGGACAGGGCGCGAGTCTACTACGAGCAGTACTTC. Amino acid sequence: CASTDRARVYYEQYF.